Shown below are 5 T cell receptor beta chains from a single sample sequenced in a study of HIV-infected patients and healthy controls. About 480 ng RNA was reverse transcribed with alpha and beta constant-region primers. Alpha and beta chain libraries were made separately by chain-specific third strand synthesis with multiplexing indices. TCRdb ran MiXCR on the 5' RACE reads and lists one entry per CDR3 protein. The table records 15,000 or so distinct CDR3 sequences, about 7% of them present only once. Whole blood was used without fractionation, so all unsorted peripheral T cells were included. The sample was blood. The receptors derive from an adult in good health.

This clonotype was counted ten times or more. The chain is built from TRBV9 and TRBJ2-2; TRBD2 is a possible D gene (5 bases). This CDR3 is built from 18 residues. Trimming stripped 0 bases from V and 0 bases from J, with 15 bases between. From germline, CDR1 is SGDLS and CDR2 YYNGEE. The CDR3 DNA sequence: TGTGCCAGCAGCGTAGAAGTTCCCGGACTGGCGAACACCGGGGAGCTGTTTTTT. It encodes CASSVEVPGLANTGELFF.

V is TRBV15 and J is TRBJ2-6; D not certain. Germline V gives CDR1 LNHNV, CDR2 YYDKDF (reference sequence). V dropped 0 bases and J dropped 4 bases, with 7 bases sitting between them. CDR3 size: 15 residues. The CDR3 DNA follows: TGTGCCACCAGCAGAGAAGGGTCAGGGGCCAACGTCCTGACTTTC. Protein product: CATSREGSGANVLTF.

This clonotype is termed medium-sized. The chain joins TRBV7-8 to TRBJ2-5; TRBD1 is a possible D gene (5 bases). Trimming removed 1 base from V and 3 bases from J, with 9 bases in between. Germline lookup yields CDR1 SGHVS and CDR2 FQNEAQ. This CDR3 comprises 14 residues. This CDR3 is CASSLGTRKETQYF. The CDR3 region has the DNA TGTGCCAGCAGCTTAGGGACAAGGAAAGAGACCCAGTACTTC.

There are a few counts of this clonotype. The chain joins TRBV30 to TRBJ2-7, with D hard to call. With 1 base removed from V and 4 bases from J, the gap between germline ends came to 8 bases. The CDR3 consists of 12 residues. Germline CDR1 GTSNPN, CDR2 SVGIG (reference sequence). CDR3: CAWSAHHYEQYF. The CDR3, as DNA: TGTGCCTGGAGTGCCCATCATTACGAGCAGTACTTC. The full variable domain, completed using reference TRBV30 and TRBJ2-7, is SQTIHQWPATLVQPVGSPLSLECTVEGTSNPNLYWYRQAAGRGLQLLFYSVGIGQISSEVPQNLSASRPQDRQFILSSKKLLLSDSGFYLCAWSAHHYEQYFGPGTRLTVT.

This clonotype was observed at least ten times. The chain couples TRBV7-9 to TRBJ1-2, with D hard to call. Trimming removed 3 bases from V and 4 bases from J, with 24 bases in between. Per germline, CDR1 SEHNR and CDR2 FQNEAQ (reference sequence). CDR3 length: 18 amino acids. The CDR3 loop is CASSFQTRTVEFGYGYTF. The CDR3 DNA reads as TGTGCCAGCAGCTTTCAGACTCGGACGGTGGAATTCGGCTATGGCTACACCTTC.